The 27 T cell receptor beta chains given below trace back to one sample, sequenced in a study of monozygotic twins with inflammatory bowel disease. TCRdb processed the 5' RACE reads again and assigns one entry to each CDR3 protein, with no DNA. Its clone listing holds about 380,000 distinct CDR3 sequences. Sequencing input: blood. The receptors come from a human donor with ulcerative colitis or Crohn's disease, or a healthy co-twin of an affected twin (not recorded which).

CDR3 residues: CASSRTLGEQFF. The V gene is TRBV28, the J gene TRBJ2-1; as DNA is missing, the TRBD2 call by TCRdb cannot be tested. The CDR3 spans 12 residues. Germline CDR1 MDHEN, CDR2 SYDVKM.

The chain couples TRBV7-9 to TRBJ1-5; TCRdb indicates TRBD1, and absent DNA this call remains unverified. Germline assignment: CDR1 SEHNR and CDR2 FQNEAQ (reference sequence). CDR3 size: 17 residues. CDR3 sequence: CASSLYVGGTTNQPQHF.

This chain connects TRBV28 to TRBJ2-1. Per germline, CDR1 MDHEN and CDR2 SYDVKM. This CDR3 comprises 14 residues. The CDR3 reads CASSLLRNYNEQFF.

CDR3: CASSDPLRGGGTEAFF. The rearrangement uses TRBV10-2 and TRBJ1-1. Germline CDR1 reads WSHSY; CDR2 reads SAAADI. The CDR3 sequence is 16 residues long.

This chain connects TRBV2 to TRBJ2-1; TCRdb picks TRBD2, but there is no DNA to check that call. The CDR3 is 15 amino acids. Germline V lookup: CDR1 SNHLY, CDR2 FYNNEI. CDR3: CASRVQGIPYNEQFF.

The chain is built from TRBV9 and TRBJ2-2; TCRdb names TRBD2, which stays unverified in the absence of DNA. CDR3 size: 14 residues. Germline V gene sequence: CDR1 SGDLS, CDR2 YYNGEE. CDR3 in amino acids: CASSVEGLNGELFF.

J is TRBJ2-5 and V is TRBV20-1; TCRdb gives TRBD1 as the D gene, but with no DNA this cannot be confirmed. Germline values: CDR1 DFQATT, CDR2 SNEGSKA (reference sequence). The CDR3 loop spans 13 amino acids. The CDR3: CSALTGYQETQYF.

V gene TRBV5-1 combines with J gene TRBJ2-3; TCRdb calls TRBD2, which cannot be checked without DNA. Germline V gene sequence: CDR1 SGHRS, CDR2 YFSETQ. The CDR3 extends over 17 amino acids. Here the CDR3 reads CASSLTSGSSSTDTQYF.

The rearrangement uses TRBV20-1 and TRBJ1-1; TCRdb designates TRBD1, a call that cannot be tested without DNA. CDR1 is DFQATT, CDR2 SNEGSKA, per germline (reference sequence). This CDR3 region has 15 residues. This CDR3 reads CSARDRNRPNTEAFF.

This chain joins TRBV10-3 and TRBJ2-7; the TCRdb D gene call, TRBD1, has no DNA to confirm it. Germline lookup yields CDR1 ENHRY and CDR2 SYGVKD. This CDR3 has 12 amino acids. CDR3 amino acids: CAIRTGGDEQYF.

The chain carries TRBV5-1 and TRBJ2-3; TCRdb outputs TRBD2, but without DNA this stays unchecked. CDR3 length equals 16 residues. Germline lookup yields CDR1 SGHRS and CDR2 YFSETQ. The CDR3 is CASSPGLAGITDTQYF.

The chain carries TRBV6-5 and TRBJ2-5; the TCRdb D gene call, TRBD2, has no DNA to confirm it. Germline V gives CDR1 MNHEY, CDR2 SVGAGI. The CDR3 covers 17 residues. CDR3 loop: CASSYYGGTSGLETQYF.

This chain uses TRBV29-1 with TRBJ2-7; checking the TCRdb D call of TRBD1 is not possible without DNA. CDR1 is SQVTM and CDR2 is ANQGSEA in the germline V gene. There are 13 residues in the CDR3. CDR3: CSVKDRGGSEQYF.

The rearrangement uses TRBV3-1 and TRBJ2-7; TCRdb returns TRBD1, unconfirmable since there is no DNA. Germline CDR1 reads LGHDT; CDR2 reads YNNKEL (reference sequence). This CDR3 region has 16 residues. The CDR3 spells CASSQGHGGYSYEQYF.

The chain combines TRBV20-1 with TRBJ1-1; no DNA is available, so the TRBD1 call from TCRdb remains unchecked. Germline V gives CDR1 DFQATT, CDR2 SNEGSKA (reference sequence). The CDR3 runs 12 residues. The CDR3 region is CSAARWNTEAFF.

The chain recombines TRBV7-2 with TRBJ1-1; with no DNA, the TCRdb D assignment of TRBD1 cannot be verified. This CDR3 has 13 amino acids. CDR1 and CDR2 from the germline V gene are SGHTA and FQGNSA. This CDR3 reads CASSQGGSTEAFF.

The V call is TRBV6-5, the J call TRBJ2-3. CDR3 length: 16 amino acids. CDR1 MNHEY and CDR2 SVGAGI come from the germline V gene. Here the CDR3 reads CASSYSAEEGTDTQYF.

The chain carries TRBV7-8 and TRBJ2-7. This CDR3 has 14 amino acids. Germline V CDR1 and CDR2: SGHVS, FQNEAQ. CDR3 sequence: CASSLARQTYEQYF.

The chain recombines TRBV5-1 with TRBJ2-1. Germline CDR1 and CDR2: SGHRS and YFSETQ. The length of the CDR3 is 11 residues. The CDR3 protein is CASSLTHEQFF.

The chain carries TRBV3-1 and TRBJ1-2; the TRBD1 assignment by TCRdb is unverifiable without DNA. Germline V gene data show CDR1 as LGHDT and CDR2 as YNNKEL (reference sequence). The CDR3 is made up of 15 amino acids. CDR3 loop: CASSPRQGNYYGYTF.

V and J are TRBV5-1 and TRBJ2-7; checking the TCRdb D call of TRBD1 is not possible without DNA. The CDR3 runs 16 residues. The germline gives CDR1 SGHRS, CDR2 YFSETQ. The CDR3 sequence: CASSWDRDRSSYEQYF.

The V and J genes are TRBV6-5 and TRBJ1-2; TCRdb picks TRBD1, but there is no DNA to check that call. The CDR3 is 13 residues long. Germline V gene data show CDR1 as MNHEY and CDR2 as SVGAGI. The chain's CDR3 is CASGGATRNGYTF.

J is TRBJ2-5 and V is TRBV5-1. CDR3 length: 15 amino acids. Germline V CDR1 and CDR2: SGHRS, YFSETQ. The CDR3 region is CASSRLGSEQETQYF. Together with reference TRBV5-1 and TRBJ2-5, the CDR3 gives the full variable domain: KAGVTQTPRYLIKTRGQQVTLSCSPISGHRSVSWYQQTPGQGLQFLFEYFSETQRNKGNFPGRFSGRQFSNSRSEMNVSTLELGDSALYLCASSRLGSEQETQYFGPGTRLLVL.

This chain connects TRBV20-1 to TRBJ1-1; TCRdb's D gene call, TRBD1, goes unchecked for lack of DNA. The CDR3 extends over 13 amino acids. Germline CDR1 DFQATT, CDR2 SNEGSKA (reference sequence). The chain's CDR3 is CRQTQGLNTEAFF.

The chain carries TRBV29-1 and TRBJ1-2; the D call of TRBD1 rests on TCRdb alone, since no DNA is present to check it. The CDR3 spans 13 residues. Looked up from germline, CDR1 is SQVTM and CDR2 is ANQGSEA. The CDR3 sequence is CSVVGPKNYGYTF.

CDR3 in amino acids: CASSQAVGGGAVDTQYF. The chain is built from TRBV4-2 and TRBJ2-3; TCRdb indicates TRBD2, and absent DNA this call remains unverified. From germline, CDR1 is LGHNA and CDR2 YNFKEQ. The CDR3 covers 17 residues.

This chain links TRBV20-1 with TRBJ2-3; TCRdb gives TRBD2 as the D gene, but with no DNA this cannot be confirmed. The CDR3 runs 12 residues. Germline V gene sequence: CDR1 DFQATT, CDR2 SNEGSKA (reference sequence). This CDR3 is CSAQRDLDTQYF.